Each of the 30 T cell receptor beta chains below was sequenced from the same sample in a study of PD-L1 blockade in urothelial cancer. The table came from immunoSEQ multiplex PCR; TCRdb's copy has only in-frame clones and leaves some out. Of about 29,000 clones listed, about 90% are singletons. The sequences come from PBMCs, collected around atezolizumab (anti-PD-L1) treatment. The origin of the receptors is a man aged 50 to 60 with urothelial cancer.

The rearrangement uses TRBV10-1 and TRBJ2-3; no clear D. The germline CDR1 and CDR2 sequences are WNHNN and SYGVQD (reference sequence). V was cut by 7 bases and J by 1 base, with 12 bases left in between. The CDR3 is 14 residues long. Here the CDR3 reads CASTHDQGTDTQYF. In nucleotides, the CDR3 is TGCGCCAGCACCCACGATCAGGGCACAGATACGCAGTATTTT.

The chain employs TRBV30 and TRBJ1-5; a weak D match, TRBD1 (5 bases). V was shortened by 3 bases and J by 7 bases, with 13 bases between the two germline ends. Per the germline V gene, CDR1 is GTSNPN and CDR2 is SVGIG (reference sequence). The CDR3 contains 13 residues. The CDR3 spells CAWSRDSGQPQHF. The CDR3 nucleotides read TGTGCCTGGAGCAGGGACTCAGGCCAGCCCCAGCATTTT. Full variable domain (outside the CDR3, taken from reference TRBV30 and TRBJ1-5): SQTIHQWPATLVQPVGSPLSLECTVEGTSNPNLYWYRQAAGRGLQLLFYSVGIGQISSEVPQNLSASRPQDRQFILSSKKLLLSDSGFYLCAWSRDSGQPQHFGDGTRLSIL.

This clone has more than one count but fewer than ten. The chain links TRBV5-1 to TRBJ1-2; TRBD1 matches at 12 bases. Germline CDR1 is SGHRS and CDR2 is YFSETQ. The ends lost 4 bases at V and 8 bases at J; junction bases unmatched: 6. This CDR3 is 14 amino acids long. CDR3 amino acids: CASSTGTGGEGYTF. Written as DNA, the CDR3 is TGCGCCAGCAGCACTGGGACAGGGGGCGAGGGCTACACCTTC.

The rearrangement links TRBV28 to TRBJ2-7; 7 bases map to TRBD2. CDR3 length: 14 amino acids. Trimming cost V 6 bases and J 1 base; bases outside gene matches: 6. The germline V gene has CDR1 MDHEN and CDR2 SYDVKM. For the CDR3, the DNA is TGTGCCAGCAGGACGTCCGGGGGGTCCTACGAGCAGTACTTC. Translated, it gives CASRTSGGSYEQYF.

The chain recombines TRBV6-1 with TRBJ1-3; D might be TRBD1 (5 bases). CDR1 is MNHNS, CDR2 SASEGT, per germline. The CDR3 spans 12 residues. V lost 10 bases and J lost 2, with 9 bases in between. The CDR3 DNA follows: TGTGCCATACAGGTGGCTGGAAACACCATATATTTT. This sequence encodes CAIQVAGNTIYF.

The V call is TRBV7-9, the J call TRBJ2-5; TRBD2 might be the D (5 bases). The germline V gene has CDR1 SEHNR and CDR2 FQNEAQ (reference sequence). CDR3 size: 17 residues. Trimming stripped 1 base from V and 5 bases from J, with 20 bases between. CDR3 DNA: TGTGCCAGCAGCTTAGGGGTCCAGGCTAGTAGGGAGGAGACCCAGTACTTC. It yields the protein CASSLGVQASREETQYF.

This chain uses TRBV12-5 with TRBJ2-7; possibly TRBD1 for D (6 bases). In germline, CDR1 is LGHNT, CDR2 FRNRAP. The CDR3 contains 14 residues. Trimming took off 1 base at V and 5 bases at J, with 12 bases between the two ends. Here the CDR3 DNA reads TGTGCTAGTGGTTTGGGACAGGAATTCGACGAGCAGTACTTC. Translation gives CASGLGQEFDEQYF.

By its share, this clone is medium-sized. The rearrangement uses TRBV5-1 and TRBJ1-2, with TRBD1 identical over 8 bases. The CDR3 length is 15 residues. V lost 5 bases and J lost 7; bases outside the gene matches: 13. Germline CDR1 and CDR2: SGHRS and YFSETQ. CDR3 sequence: CASRTQGASGSGYTF. The CDR3 region has the DNA TGCGCCAGCAGGACTCAGGGGGCGAGCGGTAGTGGCTACACCTTC. The complete variable domain, with remaining parts taken from reference TRBV5-1 and TRBJ1-2, reads KAGVTQTPRYLIKTRGQQVTLSCSPISGHRSVSWYQQTPGQGLQFLFEYFSETQRNKGNFPGRFSGRQFSNSRSEMNVSTLELGDSALYLCASRTQGASGSGYTFGSGTRLTVV.

This sequence joins TRBV6-6 and TRBJ1-1; no clear D gene. CDR1 MNHNY and CDR2 SVGAGI come from the germline V gene (reference sequence). The CDR3 spans 14 residues. Trimming shortened V by 0 bases and J by 0 bases, and 5 bases separated the two germline ends. CDR3 DNA sequence: TGTGCCAGCAGTTACTCGGGCATGAACACTGAAGCTTTCTTT. It yields the protein CASSYSGMNTEAFF.

This sequence joins TRBV19 and TRBJ1-5, with TRBD1 identical over 7 bases. The trim removed 5 bases at V and 5 bases at J, leaving 9 bases unmatched. There are 15 residues in the CDR3. Germline V gene lookup returns CDR1 LNHDA and CDR2 SQIVND (reference sequence). DNA of the CDR3: TGTGCCAGTAGTCACCAAACACAGGGGTATCAGCCCCAGCATTTT. It specifies CASSHQTQGYQPQHF.

The J gene is TRBJ1-1, the V gene TRBV6-1, with D possibly being TRBD1 (5 bases). The CDR3 extends over 13 amino acids. Germline V gene sequence: CDR1 MNHNS, CDR2 SASEGT. V gave up 6 bases and J gave up 7 bases, with 15 bases separating them. DNA of the CDR3: TGTGCCAGCAGGTTAAATTCGGACAATGAAGCTTTCTTT. Translation: CASRLNSDNEAFF.

The chain couples TRBV5-4 to TRBJ2-7; 8 bases match TRBD1. The trim removed 4 bases at V and 2 bases at J, leaving 5 bases unmatched. The V gene's germline CDR1 is SGHNT and CDR2 YYREEE (reference sequence). This CDR3 is 14 amino acids long. The CDR3 coding sequence is TGTGCCAGCAGCCCGGGACAGGTTCCCTACGAGCAGTACTTC. Translation gives CASSPGQVPYEQYF. The full variable domain, in which reference TRBV5-4 and TRBJ2-7 provide the parts outside the CDR3, is ETGVTQSPTHLIKTRGQQVTLRCSSQSGHNTVSWYQQALGQGPQFIFQYYREEENGRGNFPPRFSGLQFPNYSSELNVNALELDDSALYLCASSPGQVPYEQYFGPGTRLTVT.

The rearrangement uses TRBV29-1 and TRBJ1-4; D is unclear. CDR1 is SQVTM and CDR2 is ANQGSEA in the germline V gene. The CDR3 extends over 13 amino acids. V was trimmed by 6 bases and J by 0 bases, leaving 8 bases between them. In nucleotides, the CDR3 is TGCAGCGTCACAGTTTCAACTAATGAAAAACTGTTTTTT. Its translation: CSVTVSTNEKLFF.

The V gene is TRBV15, the J gene TRBJ2-7; D unresolved. CDR1 LNHNV and CDR2 YYDKDF come from the germline V gene (reference sequence). V lost 3 bases to trimming and J lost 3 bases, with 15 bases between them. The CDR3 contains 15 residues. DNA for the CDR3: TGTGCCACCAGCAGCAACCTAGGCCCTAGCTACGAGCAGTACTTC. As protein: CATSSNLGPSYEQYF.

The gene calls are TRBV29-1 and TRBJ2-1; 9 positions match TRBD2. J lost 4 bases, V lost 5 bases, and 3 bases had no gene match. Germline V lookup: CDR1 SQVTM, CDR2 ANQGSEA. The CDR3 spans 13 residues. CDR3 loop: CSVPTSGYNEQFF. Written as DNA, the CDR3 is TGCAGCGTTCCGACTAGCGGTTACAATGAGCAGTTCTTC.

The chain employs TRBV6-5 and TRBJ1-2; D might be TRBD1 (6 bases). The CDR3 is made up of 13 amino acids. The V gene's germline CDR1 is MNHEY and CDR2 SVGAGI. V was clipped by 8 bases and J by 7 bases, with 17 bases between them. The CDR3 reads CASLAAGEFGYTF. DNA of the CDR3: TGTGCCAGCTTGGCCGCAGGGGAATTTGGCTACACCTTC.

The DNA of the CDR3 is TGTGCCAGTAGTATCGGACAGGGTGAGCAGTTCTTC. Amino acids: CASSIGQGEQFF. The chain links TRBV19 to TRBJ2-1; TRBD1 agrees at 8 bases. The V segment lost 3 bases and the J segment 9 bases; nucleotides outside the gene matches: 1. This CDR3 is 12 amino acids long. The germline V gene has CDR1 LNHDA and CDR2 SQIVND (reference sequence). Full variable domain (remainder filled in from reference TRBV19 and TRBJ2-1): DGGITQSPKYLFRKEGQNVTLSCEQNLNHDAMYWYRQDPGQGLRLIYYSQIVNDFQKGDIAEGYSVSREKKESFPLTVTSAQKNPTAFYLCASSIGQGEQFFGPGTRLTVL.

The chain recombines TRBV6-5 with TRBJ2-3; D is perhaps TRBD1 (5 bases). The CDR3 length is 15 residues. The V end lost 3 bases, the J end lost 0 bases, and 10 bases lay between the germline ends. The germline gives CDR1 MNHEY, CDR2 SVGAGI. The CDR3 nucleotides are TGTGCCAGCAGTTATGGACAAGCTAGCACAGATACGCAGTATTTT. This translates into CASSYGQASTDTQYF.

This clone has only a few counts. The V call is TRBV15, the J call TRBJ1-2, with D perhaps matching TRBD1 (5 bases). The CDR3 extends over 18 amino acids. The V and J ends lost 3 bases and 0 bases respectively, with 20 bases between them. CDR1 and CDR2 from the germline V gene are LNHNV and YYDKDF (reference sequence). The CDR3 DNA sequence: TGTGCCACCAGCAGGACTGAAACAAACAGGATCCCTAACTATGGCTACACCTTC. This sequence encodes CATSRTETNRIPNYGYTF.

This clone was recorded only once. This chain uses TRBV2 with TRBJ1-5; 8 bases fit TRBD1. The ends lost 4 bases at V and 5 bases at J; junction bases unmatched: 7. CDR1 is SNHLY, CDR2 FYNNEI, per germline. The CDR3 extends over 15 amino acids. CDR3 nucleotide sequence: TGTGCCAGCAGTGTTTGGACAGGGAGTCATCAGCCCCAGCATTTT. Encoded protein: CASSVWTGSHQPQHF. The full variable domain, completed using reference TRBV2 and TRBJ1-5, is EPEVTQTPSHQVTQMGQEVILRCVPISNHLYFYWYRQILGQKVEFLVSFYNNEISEKSEIFDDQFSVERPDGSNFTLKIRSTKLEDSAMYFCASSVWTGSHQPQHFGDGTRLSIL.

The chain is built from TRBV7-9 and TRBJ1-5; 7 nucleotides match TRBD1. J gave up 6 bases and V 3 bases, and 5 bases lay outside the gene matches. Germline V gene lookup returns CDR1 SEHNR and CDR2 FQNEAQ (reference sequence). The CDR3 contains 14 residues. The chain's CDR3 is CASSLSTGAQPQHF. The CDR3 DNA is TGTGCCAGCAGCTTGTCCACAGGGGCTCAGCCCCAGCATTTT.

This chain uses TRBV6-1 with TRBJ2-1, with TRBD2 matching over 12 bases. This CDR3 contains 15 residues. With 6 bases clipped from V and 3 bases from J, the junction kept 3 bases outside the gene matches. Germline V gene lookup returns CDR1 MNHNS and CDR2 SASEGT. The CDR3 sequence: CASRGLAGNYNEQFF. The DNA for the CDR3 is TGTGCCAGCAGAGGACTAGCGGGGAACTACAATGAGCAGTTCTTC.

The chain has TRBV29-1 and TRBJ2-1; TRBD1 matches at 9 bases. The V gene's germline CDR1 is SQVTM and CDR2 ANQGSEA. J was trimmed by 9 bases and V by 2 bases; bases with no gene match: 14. The length of the CDR3 is 16 residues. CDR3 nucleotide sequence: TGCAGCGTTGAACCGGGACAGGGCGCCGTTAGAGGTGAGCAGTTCTTC. This encodes CSVEPGQGAVRGEQFF.

A single count supports this clone. The V call is TRBV25-1, the J call TRBJ2-7, with 8 bases lining up with TRBD2. The germline V gene has CDR1 MGHDK and CDR2 SYGVNS. There are 15 residues in the CDR3. V lost 5 bases and J lost 6; bases outside the gene matches: 12. The CDR3 sequence: CASSPPGLVGFEQYF. The CDR3 DNA is TGTGCCAGCAGTCCTCCGGGACTAGTTGGCTTCGAGCAGTACTTC.

This chain connects TRBV4-1 to TRBJ2-7; a possible D gene is TRBD2 (5 bases). The germline V and J ends were trimmed by 4 bases and 2 bases, with 18 bases remaining between them. The CDR3 contains 16 residues. Germline assignment: CDR1 MGHRA and CDR2 YSYEKL. CDR3: CASSPQLGPNPYEQYF. Written as DNA, the CDR3 is TGCGCCAGCAGCCCCCAACTAGGACCGAACCCCTACGAGCAGTACTTC.

This rearrangement joins TRBV5-8 to TRBJ2-3; perhaps TRBD2 as D (6 bases). The CDR3 covers 13 residues. Trimming removed 2 bases from V and 4 bases from J, with 8 bases in between. Looked up from germline, CDR1 is SGHTS and CDR2 is YDEGEE. The CDR3 sequence: CASSFGEADTQYF. Written as DNA, the CDR3 is TGTGCCAGCAGCTTCGGGGAGGCAGATACGCAGTATTTT.

The V call is TRBV30, the J call TRBJ2-6; TRBD1 matches at 7 bases. Per germline, CDR1 GTSNPN and CDR2 SVGIG (reference sequence). The CDR3 has 14 amino acids. With 8 bases clipped from V and 3 bases from J, the junction kept 7 bases outside the gene matches. The CDR3 coding sequence is TGTGCCAGGGGACAGCGGAGTGGGGCCAACGTCCTGACTTTC. Its protein product is CARGQRSGANVLTF.

The V call is TRBV7-9, the J call TRBJ2-7, with a possible D match to TRBD1 (6 bases). The CDR3 is 16 amino acids. Per the germline V gene, CDR1 is SEHNR and CDR2 is FQNEAQ (reference sequence). V was pared by 8 bases and J by 6 bases, with 26 bases between. The chain's CDR3 is CASGSYRDTLGGEQYF. The CDR3 DNA follows: TGTGCCAGCGGAAGTTACCGGGACACCCTAGGAGGCGAGCAGTACTTC.

V is TRBV6-5 and J is TRBJ1-1, with D tentatively TRBD1 (5 bases). The CDR3 is 12 residues long. Germline lookup yields CDR1 MNHEY and CDR2 SVGAGI. V lost 6 bases and J lost 10, with 15 bases in between. The DNA of the CDR3 is TGTGCCAGCAGCGCGGGACCCACGGGAGCTTTCTTT. It codes for CASSAGPTGAFF.

V is TRBV4-2 and J is TRBJ2-2; no reliable D call. CDR1 is LGHNA and CDR2 is YNFKEQ in the germline V gene. This CDR3 region has 16 residues. Trimming took 0 bases from V and 5 from J, leaving 13 bases between them. The CDR3 DNA reads as TGTGCCAGCAGCCAAGAACCCACCTTGAGGACCGGGGAGCTGTTTTTT. This encodes CASSQEPTLRTGELFF.